These T cell receptor beta chains were read from a single sample in a study of cytomegalovirus exposure and HLA in healthy donors. Repertoires were generated with immunoSEQ multiplex PCR, while TCRdb's copy carries only in-frame clones and drops some. There are around 150,000 clones in the sample; about 80% occur only once, and 4.5% to 6.5% lies in the top ten. Sequencing was performed on PBMCs. The receptors derive from a male donor in good health and CMV-seronegative. Both conserved end residues are part of each CDR3. Fields, in order: J gene, clone size, D gene, V gene, CDR3 protein, CDR3 DNA. D genes are given only for firm matches. The size field is filled for only some rows; it gives once, few, many or a size class.

j_gene: TRBJ1-6
abundance: .
d_gene: .
v_gene: TRBV27
CDR3aa: CASSGRGVSPLHF
CDR3nt: TGTGCCAGCAGTGGGAGGGGGGTTTCACCCCTCCACTTT

j_gene: TRBJ2-1
abundance: .
d_gene: .
v_gene: TRBV11-2
CDR3aa: CASSLGPNEQFF
CDR3nt: TGTGCCAGCAGCCTGGGCCCCAATGAGCAGTTCTTC

j_gene: TRBJ1-2
abundance: .
d_gene: .
v_gene: TRBV4-3
CDR3aa: CASSQGVGGYGYTF
CDR3nt: TGCGCCAGCAGCCAAGGGGTAGGAGGCTATGGCTACACCTTC

j_gene: TRBJ2-2
abundance: few
d_gene: TRBD1
v_gene: TRBV18
CDR3aa: CASSPRQGAHTGELFF
CDR3nt: TGTGCCAGCTCACCACGGCAGGGGGCGCACACCGGGGAGCTGTTTTTT

j_gene: TRBJ1-3
abundance: .
d_gene: TRBD1
v_gene: TRBV5-1
CDR3aa: CASSLGQGLFSGNTIYF
CDR3nt: TGCGCCAGCAGCTTGGGACAGGGGCTTTTCTCTGGAAACACCATATATTTT

j_gene: TRBJ1-4
abundance: .
d_gene: TRBD1
v_gene: TRBV5-8
CDR3aa: CASSFRGVGTNEKLFF
CDR3nt: TGTGCCAGCAGCTTCAGGGGGGTCGGCACTAATGAAAAACTGTTTTTT

j_gene: TRBJ2-1
abundance: .
d_gene: .
v_gene: TRBV6-6
CDR3aa: CASSFRGFSYNEQFF
CDR3nt: TGTGCCAGCAGTTTCCGGGGATTCTCCTACAATGAGCAGTTCTTC

j_gene: TRBJ1-2
abundance: .
d_gene: TRBD1
v_gene: TRBV10-3
CDR3aa: CAISELSTGLGGYTF
CDR3nt: TGTGCCATCAGTGAGCTATCGACAGGGCTGGGTGGCTACACCTTC

j_gene: TRBJ2-3
abundance: few
d_gene: .
v_gene: TRBV6-1
CDR3aa: CASKTGGGAQYF
CDR3nt: TGTGCCAGCAAAACGGGGGGCGGAGCGCAGTATTTT

j_gene: TRBJ1-1
abundance: few
d_gene: .
v_gene: TRBV5-1
CDR3aa: CASSFGGMNTEAFF
CDR3nt: TGCGCCAGCAGCTTCGGAGGGATGAACACTGAAGCTTTCTTT

j_gene: TRBJ2-2
abundance: .
d_gene: .
v_gene: TRBV5-6
CDR3aa: CASSLTPTGELFF
CDR3nt: TGTGCCAGCAGCCTGACTCCTACCGGGGAGCTGTTTTTT

j_gene: TRBJ2-7
abundance: .
d_gene: .
v_gene: TRBV11-2
CDR3aa: CASSLDGYEQYF
CDR3nt: TGTGCCAGCAGCTTAGACGGGTACGAGCAGTACTTC

j_gene: TRBJ1-5
abundance: few
d_gene: TRBD1
v_gene: TRBV6-1
CDR3aa: CASIPGQGINQPQHF
CDR3nt: TGTGCCAGCATTCCCGGACAGGGAATCAATCAGCCCCAGCATTTT

j_gene: TRBJ2-1
abundance: .
d_gene: .
v_gene: TRBV7-3
CDR3aa: CASSLMRGGENEQFF
CDR3nt: TGTGCCAGCAGCTTAATGAGAGGGGGTGAGAATGAGCAGTTCTTC

j_gene: TRBJ2-3
abundance: .
d_gene: TRBD1
v_gene: TRBV7-6
CDR3aa: CASSPTPGQGTDTQYF
CDR3nt: TGTGCCAGCAGCCCAACCCCGGGACAGGGCACAGATACGCAGTATTTT

j_gene: TRBJ2-7
abundance: once
d_gene: .
v_gene: TRBV10-3
CDR3aa: CAISTNGGPAQYF
CDR3nt: TGTGCCATCAGCACAAACGGGGGGCCGGCACAGTACTTC

j_gene: TRBJ1-1
abundance: .
d_gene: TRBD1
v_gene: TRBV19
CDR3aa: CASTFWDRGTEAFF
CDR3nt: TGTGCCAGTACCTTCTGGGACAGGGGTACTGAAGCTTTCTTT

j_gene: TRBJ1-2
abundance: .
d_gene: TRBD1
v_gene: TRBV4-3
CDR3aa: CASSQRDRGLGSGGYTF
CDR3nt: TGCGCCAGCAGCCAGAGGGACAGGGGGCTCGGCTCAGGTGGCTACACCTTC

j_gene: TRBJ1-2
abundance: .
d_gene: .
v_gene: TRBV28
CDR3aa: CATILTGLSGYTF
CDR3nt: TGTGCCACCATCCTCACAGGGCTGAGTGGCTACACCTTC

j_gene: TRBJ2-7
abundance: .
d_gene: TRBD2
v_gene: TRBV7-8
CDR3aa: CASSLNSGGPYEQYF
CDR3nt: TGTGCCAGCAGCTTAAATAGCGGGGGGCCCTACGAGCAGTACTTC

j_gene: TRBJ2-3
abundance: .
d_gene: TRBD2
v_gene: TRBV10-3
CDR3aa: CAISIAGGADTQYF
CDR3nt: TGTGCCATTAGTATAGCGGGGGGTGCTGATACGCAGTATTTT

j_gene: TRBJ2-7
abundance: .
d_gene: .
v_gene: TRBV6-6
CDR3aa: CASSYPHRTGSEQYF
CDR3nt: TGTGCCAGCAGTTACCCCCACAGAACAGGGAGCGAGCAGTACTTC

j_gene: TRBJ2-6
abundance: few
d_gene: TRBD1
v_gene: TRBV7-9
CDR3aa: CASRTSPGQGGTGANVLTF
CDR3nt: TGTGCCAGCAGAACCTCACCGGGACAGGGGGGTACTGGGGCCAACGTCCTGACTTTC

j_gene: TRBJ2-7
abundance: .
d_gene: TRBD1
v_gene: TRBV7-9
CDR3aa: CASNQGELYEQYF
CDR3nt: TGTGCCAGCAACCAGGGGGAACTCTACGAGCAGTACTTC

j_gene: TRBJ1-1
abundance: .
d_gene: .
v_gene: TRBV18
CDR3aa: CASSLLDQGNTEAFF
CDR3nt: TGTGCCAGCTCATTACTTGATCAGGGGAACACTGAAGCTTTCTTT

j_gene: TRBJ2-6
abundance: .
d_gene: TRBD1
v_gene: TRBV5-4
CDR3aa: CASSPPGQGSGANVLTF
CDR3nt: TGTGCCAGCAGCCCGCCGGGACAGGGGTCCGGGGCCAACGTCCTGACTTTC

j_gene: TRBJ2-2
abundance: .
d_gene: TRBD1
v_gene: TRBV5-6
CDR3aa: CASSWGQGGTGELFF
CDR3nt: TGTGCCAGCAGCTGGGGACAGGGGGGGACCGGGGAGCTGTTTTTT

j_gene: TRBJ1-1
abundance: few
d_gene: .
v_gene: TRBV30
CDR3aa: CAWSVGAGNTEAFF
CDR3nt: TGTGCCTGGAGTGTGGGGGCGGGTAACACTGAAGCTTTCTTT

j_gene: TRBJ1-1
abundance: once
d_gene: .
v_gene: TRBV10-2
CDR3aa: CASSVRGGGTEAFF
CDR3nt: TGCGCCAGCAGTGTAAGGGGGGGAGGCACTGAAGCTTTCTTT

j_gene: TRBJ2-5
abundance: .
d_gene: TRBD2
v_gene: TRBV4-2
CDR3aa: CASSQTASGGGETQYF
CDR3nt: TGTGCCAGCAGCCAGACCGCTAGCGGGGGGGGAGAGACCCAGTACTTC

j_gene: TRBJ1-3
abundance: .
d_gene: TRBD1
v_gene: TRBV11-2
CDR3aa: CASRGQGKTGNTIYF
CDR3nt: TGTGCCAGCAGAGGACAGGGGAAAACTGGAAACACCATATATTTT

j_gene: TRBJ1-1
abundance: .
d_gene: .
v_gene: TRBV27
CDR3aa: CASSSLNRAEAFF
CDR3nt: TGTGCCAGCAGTTCACTTAACAGGGCTGAAGCTTTCTTT

j_gene: TRBJ2-3
abundance: .
d_gene: .
v_gene: TRBV11-2
CDR3aa: CASSWEVEADTQYF
CDR3nt: TGTGCCAGCAGCTGGGAGGTGGAGGCAGATACGCAGTATTTT

j_gene: TRBJ2-3
abundance: few
d_gene: .
v_gene: TRBV29-1
CDR3aa: CSVGGRASDTQYF
CDR3nt: TGCAGCGTTGGAGGCAGGGCATCAGATACGCAGTATTTT

j_gene: TRBJ2-3
abundance: .
d_gene: TRBD2
v_gene: TRBV7-2
CDR3aa: CASSLTTSGGRDTQYF
CDR3nt: TGTGCCAGCAGCTTAACGACTAGCGGGGGGCGGGATACGCAGTATTTT

j_gene: TRBJ2-7
abundance: .
d_gene: TRBD1
v_gene: TRBV27
CDR3aa: CARGRDRDRISSYEQYF
CDR3nt: TGTGCCAGAGGTCGGGACAGGGATAGGATAAGCTCCTACGAGCAGTACTTC

j_gene: TRBJ1-1
abundance: .
d_gene: .
v_gene: TRBV11-2
CDR3aa: CASSRDSLNTEAFF
CDR3nt: TGTGCCAGCAGCCGTGACAGTTTGAACACTGAAGCTTTCTTT

j_gene: TRBJ2-6
abundance: .
d_gene: TRBD2
v_gene: TRBV2
CDR3aa: CASSGQRGGSGANVLTF
CDR3nt: TGTGCCAGCAGTGGACAGCGGGGGGGCTCTGGGGCCAACGTCCTGACTTTC

j_gene: TRBJ1-2
abundance: .
d_gene: .
v_gene: TRBV4-1
CDR3aa: CASSQRGGYGYTF
CDR3nt: TGCGCCAGCAGCCAAAGGGGGGGCTATGGCTACACCTTC

j_gene: TRBJ2-1
abundance: .
d_gene: TRBD2
v_gene: TRBV25-1
CDR3aa: CASSGPGRGGNEQFF
CDR3nt: TGTGCCAGCAGTGGCCCCGGCCGGGGGGGTAATGAGCAGTTCTTC

j_gene: TRBJ1-2
abundance: .
d_gene: .
v_gene: TRBV7-2
CDR3aa: CASSAQGDGYTF
CDR3nt: TGTGCCAGCAGCGCGCAGGGTGACGGCTACACCTTC

j_gene: TRBJ1-2
abundance: .
d_gene: .
v_gene: TRBV4-3
CDR3aa: CASSQDAATNYGYTF
CDR3nt: TGCGCCAGCAGCCAAGATGCGGCAACTAACTATGGCTACACCTTC

j_gene: TRBJ1-1
abundance: .
d_gene: .
v_gene: TRBV29-1
CDR3aa: CSVDPMESAEAFF
CDR3nt: TGCAGCGTTGACCCAATGGAGTCTGCTGAAGCTTTCTTT

j_gene: TRBJ2-1
abundance: once
d_gene: TRBD2
v_gene: TRBV5-1
CDR3aa: CASTSSGGANEQFF
CDR3nt: TGCGCCAGCACCTCTAGCGGGGGGGCAAATGAGCAGTTCTTC

j_gene: TRBJ2-2
abundance: .
d_gene: .
v_gene: TRBV5-4
CDR3aa: CASSSGARSNTGELFF
CDR3nt: TGTGCCAGCAGCTCGGGAGCGCGCTCGAACACCGGGGAGCTGTTTTTT

j_gene: TRBJ1-4
abundance: .
d_gene: TRBD1
v_gene: TRBV18
CDR3aa: CASSPRQGQSTNEKLFF
CDR3nt: TGTGCCAGCTCCCCCCGACAGGGACAGTCAACTAATGAAAAACTGTTTTTT

j_gene: TRBJ2-7
abundance: .
d_gene: TRBD2
v_gene: TRBV5-1
CDR3aa: CASSSAVGLAGIYEQYF
CDR3nt: TGCGCCAGCAGCAGCGCTGTGGGACTAGCGGGGATTTACGAGCAGTACTTC

j_gene: TRBJ2-7
abundance: .
d_gene: .
v_gene: TRBV7-3
CDR3aa: CASSLTAGATYEQYF
CDR3nt: TGTGCCAGCAGCTTAACGGCAGGGGCCACCTACGAGCAGTACTTC

j_gene: TRBJ2-7
abundance: .
d_gene: .
v_gene: TRBV11-2
CDR3aa: CASSFGEWEQYF
CDR3nt: TGTGCCAGCAGCTTTGGGGAGTGGGAGCAGTACTTC

j_gene: TRBJ1-2
abundance: few
d_gene: TRBD1
v_gene: TRBV5-6
CDR3aa: CASSLGQLNYGYTF
CDR3nt: TGTGCCAGCAGCCTGGGACAGCTTAACTATGGCTACACCTTC

j_gene: TRBJ1-1
abundance: .
d_gene: TRBD1
v_gene: TRBV28
CDR3aa: CASSSGQTLTEAFF
CDR3nt: TGTGCCAGCAGTTCGGGACAGACATTAACTGAAGCTTTCTTT

j_gene: TRBJ1-2
abundance: few
d_gene: TRBD1
v_gene: TRBV10-1
CDR3aa: CASSPGGNGGYTF
CDR3nt: TGCGCCAGCAGCCCAGGGGGTAATGGTGGCTACACCTTC